What follows describes a single T cell receptor beta chain. As yet, its antigen is unknown. Compared with germline, one end of the junction differs, possibly owing to a read error. Synthesis of TCR beta cDNA was carried out from about 500 ng total RNA with a constant-region primer. Modified slightly, ARM-PCR produced TCR beta libraries over three nested multiplex PCR rounds. The two initial PCR rounds, nine to eleven cycles each, used TRBV1-TRBV30 forward and C-beta reverse primers. Using its own MiXCR run on the multiplex PCR reads, TCRdb lists one record per CDR3 protein. The data show hundreds of thousands of distinct CDR3 sequences, roughly three fifths seen once. The length of the CDR3 is 15 residues. CDR1 and CDR2 (germline): SGHAT, FQNNGV. The data were obtained in a study of tumor-infiltrating lymphocytes in primary liver carcinoma. General study results and limits: Compared with blood, tumor repertoires held significantly more in their top 250 clones. Tumor-adjacent and tumor-blood pairs showed less overlap than tumor region pairs.

Unsorted whole blood supplied the blood RNA, and germline DNA was isolated too. Collected before surgery were about 4 milliliters of peripheral blood. Material for sequencing was peripheral blood. J is TRBJ2-7 and V is TRBV11-2; 7 positions match TRBD1. This TCR was recovered from a woman aged 25 to 45 with primary liver carcinoma and hepatitis B virus infection. CDR3 nucleotides: TGTGCCAGTAGCTTAGTGGGCAGGGGGTTCTACGAGCAGTACTTC. Protein: CASSLVGRGFYEQYF.